This TCR beta chain was identified in a study of blood T cell repertoires in COVID-19. About the research overall: There were acute and convalescent COVID-19 samples, and they came from the United States, Italy and Spain. PBMCs, B-cell-depleted T cells, or T cells were the source of the cDNA or gDNA that made up the material.

From germline, CDR1 is MNHNS and CDR2 SASEGT. V lost 4 bases, J lost 0 bases, and 13 bases lay in between. This CDR3 has 17 residues. Original analysis: How many nucleated cells were present was estimated from reference gene primer amplification. Generated by immunoSEQ multiplex PCR, the TCRdb table keeps only in-frame clones and is missing some. V and J calls and clone size are as listed in that table; D and trimming were resolved from the DNA. The sample lists around 150,000 clones; about 83% were seen once. The V call is TRBV6-1, the J call TRBJ1-6; a possible D gene is TRBD1 (6 bases). The specimen sequenced was peripheral blood. The sequence was obtained from a woman aged 80 or older with acute or convalescent COVID-19. The CDR3 spells CASSGDDRSSYNSPLHF. CDR3 nucleotides: TGTGCCAGCAGTGGAGATGACAGGAGCTCCTATAATTCACCCCTCCACTTT.